A selection of T cell receptor beta chains follows, all from one sample in a study of T cell responses to AZD1222 COVID-19 vaccine. TCRdb keeps only in-frame clones here, not all; method: immunoSEQ multiplex PCR. Of tens of thousands of clones in the sample, about 88% were seen once. The specimen was peripheral blood, collected 28 days after the second AZD1222 dose. These receptors were obtained from an adult who received the AZD1222 COVID-19 vaccine. CDR3s include the opening cysteine and the closing phenylalanine or tryptophan. A D gene is named only where the DNA matches it firmly. Clone size appears in some rows only: once, few, many, or a class for an expanded clone.

J gene,D gene,V gene,clone size,CDR3 DNA,CDR3 protein
TRBJ1-3,TRBD1,TRBV24-1,-,TGTGCCACCAGTGAAGGGGACAGGGGCCCAAACACCATATATTTT,CATSEGDRGPNTIYF
TRBJ1-5,-,TRBV2,-,TGTGCCAGCCGGGGGGGCGTTAGCGATCAGCCCCAGCATTTT,CASRGGVSDQPQHF
TRBJ1-4,-,TRBV7-2,once,TGTGCCAGCAGCTTACAGGGCGCAGGAACTAATGAAAAACTGTTTTTT,CASSLQGAGTNEKLFF
TRBJ1-4,-,TRBV24-1,-,TGTGCCACCAGTGACCAGACAGTTGGGTATGAAAAACTGTTTTTT,CATSDQTVGYEKLFF
TRBJ2-5,-,TRBV9,-,TGTGCCAGCAGCGTAGGGCAGGGTCAAGAGACCCAGTACTTC,CASSVGQGQETQYF
TRBJ2-7,TRBD2,TRBV2,-,TGTGCCAGCAGTTTGGACAAAGGGAGAGGGCTAGCGGGATATGAGCAGTACTTC,CASSLDKGRGLAGYEQYF
TRBJ2-1,TRBD2,TRBV19,-,TGTGCCAGTAGTAAGCGGGAGGGGGATGAGCAGTTCTTC,CASSKREGDEQFF
TRBJ1-4,-,TRBV29-1,-,TGCAGCGTTGAAGACGGGACACTTGAAAAACTGTTTTTT,CSVEDGTLEKLFF
TRBJ2-2,TRBD2,TRBV27,-,TGTGCCAGCAGTCCATCACTAGCGATCACCGGGGAGCTGTTTTTT,CASSPSLAITGELFF
TRBJ1-5,-,TRBV7-2,-,TGTGCCAGCAGCTTAGCCTCGGCAGACCAGCCCCAGCATTTT,CASSLASADQPQHF
TRBJ2-7,TRBD1,TRBV18,few,TGTGCCAGCTCCCTAAGGACAGGGGTTGACTACGAGCAGTACTTC,CASSLRTGVDYEQYF
TRBJ2-6,-,TRBV19,-,TGTGCCAGTAGTCGTACAGGGCATGGGGCCAACGTCCTGACTTTC,CASSRTGHGANVLTF
TRBJ2-1,-,TRBV2,once,TGTGCCAGCGCTCTCTTGGCAGGGGGGGACAATGAGCAGTTCTTC,CASALLAGGDNEQFF
TRBJ2-1,TRBD2,TRBV5-1,-,TGCGCCAGCAGCTTAAGACTAGCGGGATGGAATGAGCAGTTCTTC,CASSLRLAGWNEQFF
TRBJ2-7,-,TRBV5-1,-,TGCGCCAGCAGCTTGGATGGGGGAAGGTACGAGCAGTACTTC,CASSLDGGRYEQYF
TRBJ2-7,-,TRBV27,-,TGTGCCAGCAGTTCCTCGCAGGGTTACGAGCAGTACTTC,CASSSSQGYEQYF
TRBJ1-2,TRBD1,TRBV28,-,TGTGCCAGCAGTCCCCCCTTGACAGGGGGTCTTTACTATGGCTACACCTTC,CASSPPLTGGLYYGYTF
TRBJ2-7,-,TRBV7-2,once,TGTGCCAGCAGCCGCGACGGATACGAGCAGTACTTC,CASSRDGYEQYF
TRBJ2-2,-,TRBV3-1/TRBV3-2,-,TGTGCCAGCAGCCAGGGGTACGGGGAGCTGTTTTTT,CASSQGYGELFF
TRBJ2-6,-,TRBV30,once,TGTGCCTGGAGTCCACCTAATGGGGCCAACGTCCTGACTTTC,CAWSPPNGANVLTF
TRBJ1-5,-,TRBV19,-,TGTGCCAGTCATTCCCGATATAGCAATCAGCCCCAGCATTTT,CASHSRYSNQPQHF
TRBJ2-3,-,TRBV6-6,-,TGTGCCACCTCACCGGGCCCGGGTACGCAGTATTTT,CATSPGPGTQYF
TRBJ1-4,TRBD1,TRBV9,-,TGTGCCAGCAGCGAAAGTCCAGGGGGAGCGGAAAAACTGTTTTTT,CASSESPGGAEKLFF
TRBJ1-1,-,TRBV29-1,-,TGCAGCGCCCCGGACAGGAACACTGAAGCTTTCTTT,CSAPDRNTEAFF
TRBJ2-3,TRBD2,TRBV12-3/TRBV12-4,-,TGTGCCAGCAAGGCGGGGGGGACAGATACGCAGTATTTT,CASKAGGTDTQYF
TRBJ2-1,-,TRBV27,-,TGTGCCAGCAGTAGACTAGATCGTCTACACGCTGAGCAGTTCTTC,CASSRLDRLHAEQFF
TRBJ2-5,-,TRBV28,-,TGTGCCAGCACCACCCTTGGCTGGGGATTACAAGAGACCCAGTACTTC,CASTTLGWGLQETQYF
TRBJ2-3,-,TRBV4-1,-,TGCGCCAGCAGCCAAGATCCCACGGGGGCAGATACGCAGTATTTT,CASSQDPTGADTQYF
TRBJ2-7,TRBD2,TRBV5-5,-,TGTGCCAGCAGCCGAAGCGGGGCGAGGTCCTACGAGCAGTACTTC,CASSRSGARSYEQYF
TRBJ1-4,-,TRBV28,-,TGTGCCAGCAGTTTATTCCCAGGGGCAACTAATGAAAAACTGTTTTTT,CASSLFPGATNEKLFF
TRBJ2-7,TRBD1,TRBV5-4,-,TGTGCCAGCAGCCAAGTAGGACAGGGGCCCTACGAGCAGTACTTC,CASSQVGQGPYEQYF
TRBJ2-4,-,TRBV3-1/TRBV3-2,-,TGTGCCAGCAGCTCCGCAGAAAACATTCAGTACTTC,CASSSAENIQYF
TRBJ2-1,-,TRBV2,-,TGTGCCAGCGTTGGCACTAGCAACTACAATGAGCAGTTCTTC,CASVGTSNYNEQFF
TRBJ2-7,-,TRBV27,-,TGTGCCAGCAGCATGACAGGCCTACCCTCCTACGAGCAGTACTTC,CASSMTGLPSYEQYF
TRBJ2-7,-,TRBV2,-,TGTGCCAGCAGTTTTACAGGGTGGCCCTACGAGCAGTACTTC,CASSFTGWPYEQYF
TRBJ2-1,TRBD1,TRBV3-1/TRBV3-2,few,TGTGCCAGCAGTCTTAGGGACAGCGAGCAGTTCTTC,CASSLRDSEQFF
TRBJ2-1,TRBD2,TRBV28,-,TGTGCCAGCAGTCAACTAGCGGGAGTCAATAATGAGCAGTTCTTC,CASSQLAGVNNEQFF
TRBJ1-3,-,TRBV3-1/TRBV3-2,few,TGTGCCAGCAGCCAAACCTCCTCAGGGGCCAGGGTAAACACCATATATTTT,CASSQTSSGARVNTIYF
TRBJ2-3,TRBD1,TRBV7-3,-,TGTGCCAGCAGTTCTACCGGGACAGGAGGAGTCACAGATACGCAGTATTTT,CASSSTGTGGVTDTQYF
TRBJ2-3,-,TRBV12-3/TRBV12-4,-,TGTGCCAGCAGGCCCACTAGCACAGATACGCAGTATTTT,CASRPTSTDTQYF
TRBJ2-1,TRBD2,TRBV3-1/TRBV3-2,-,TGTGCCAGCAGCCAAGGGGCGGGGGTCAACAAGCAGTTCTTC,CASSQGAGVNKQFF